This TCR beta chain is drawn from a study of TIL therapy for anti-PD-1-resistant metastatic lung cancer. Study-level information: By whole-exome sequencing, median non-synonymous tumor mutation burden was around 1.5 mutations per megabase.

This was the immunoSEQ v3 assay. Some clones are missing from TCRdb's copy, which holds only in-frame ones; the method was immunoSEQ multiplex PCR. The profile shows about 95,000 clones, around three fifths of them singletons. CDR3 length: 16 residues. Germline CDR1 is ENHRY and CDR2 is SYGVKD. Germline trimming cut 6 bases from V and 0 bases from J; bases unmatched to any gene: 6. Time point in this sample: pre-treatment sample, taken before nivolumab and TIL therapy. The tumor samples were excised metastases, mostly pleural nodules or supraclavicular lymph nodes. Enrollment ran from October 2017 to early 2020.

The source was tumor tissue, collected at baseline. This receptor was taken from a person aged 25-80 years with non-small cell lung cancer. The V call is TRBV10-3, the J call TRBJ2-1; TRBD2 matches 9 bases. CDR3 DNA sequence: TGTGCCATCAGAGAGACTAGCGGTAGCTCCTACAATGAGCAGTTCTTC. It specifies CAIRETSGSSYNEQFF.